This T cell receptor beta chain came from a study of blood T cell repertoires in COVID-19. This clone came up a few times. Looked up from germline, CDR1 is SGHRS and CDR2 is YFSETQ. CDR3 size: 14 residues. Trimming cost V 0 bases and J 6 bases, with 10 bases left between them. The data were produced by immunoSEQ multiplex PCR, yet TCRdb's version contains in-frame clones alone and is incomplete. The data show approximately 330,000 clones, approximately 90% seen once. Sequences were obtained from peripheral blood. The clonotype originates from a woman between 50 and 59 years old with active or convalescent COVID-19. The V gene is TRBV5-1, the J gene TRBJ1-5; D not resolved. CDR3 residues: CASSLGETGQPQHF. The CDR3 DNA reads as TGCGCCAGCAGCTTGGGAGAGACGGGTCAGCCCCAGCATTTT.